This entry features one TCR beta chain sequence. The repertoire was sequenced with immunoSEQ multiplex PCR; TCRdb's copy has only in-frame clones and lacks some. The table shows tens of thousands of clones, with roughly nine tenths occurring only once. The entry originates in a study of T cell changes during pregnancy in multiple sclerosis. The clonotype comes from a female donor with multiple sclerosis, enrolled in a pregnancy study. Specimen: peripheral blood, collected in the second trimester of pregnancy.

Here the CDR3 DNA reads TGTGCCAGCTCACCACGGGATTCGGGACAGGGAAATTCACCCCTCCACTTT. As protein: CASSPRDSGQGNSPLHF. V gene TRBV18 combines with J gene TRBJ1-6; 9 bases agree with TRBD1. CDR1 and CDR2 from the germline V gene are KGHSH and LQKENI. Germline trimming cut 1 base from V and 7 bases from J; bases unmatched to any gene: 8. CDR3 length: 17 residues.